This T cell receptor beta chain stems from a study of metastatic and nonmetastatic thyroid tumors. TCRdb re-called the PCR reads through MiXCR. This sample has around 5,900 clones, with roughly 35% found just once. All patients were treatment-naive before thyroid surgery. This clonotype was obtained from a male donor with papillary thyroid cancer or a benign thyroid nodule (not recorded which). Some clones in this sample may be carry-over from other donors' samples. Sample: tumor tissue.

The CDR3 sequence is CASSLQGLKDEQYF. The CDR3 region has the DNA TGTGCCAGCAGTTTACAAGGGTTGAAGGACGAGCAGTACTTC. V gene TRBV28 combines with J gene TRBJ2-7, with D unclear. This CDR3 has 14 residues. V dropped 2 bases and J dropped 5 bases, with 13 bases sitting between them. CDR1 and CDR2 (germline): MDHEN, SYDVKM.